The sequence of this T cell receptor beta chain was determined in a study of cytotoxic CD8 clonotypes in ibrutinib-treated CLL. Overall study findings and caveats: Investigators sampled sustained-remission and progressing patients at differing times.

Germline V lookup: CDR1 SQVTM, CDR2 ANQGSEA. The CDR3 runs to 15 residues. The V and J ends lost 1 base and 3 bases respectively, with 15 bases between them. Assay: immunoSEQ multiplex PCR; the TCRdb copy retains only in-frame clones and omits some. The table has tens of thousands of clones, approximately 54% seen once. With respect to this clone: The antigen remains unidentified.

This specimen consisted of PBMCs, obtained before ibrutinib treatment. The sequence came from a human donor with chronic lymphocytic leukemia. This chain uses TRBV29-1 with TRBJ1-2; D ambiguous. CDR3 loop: CSVEGGREWDYGYTF. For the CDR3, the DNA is TGCAGCGTTGAAGGGGGAAGGGAATGGGACTATGGCTACACCTTC.